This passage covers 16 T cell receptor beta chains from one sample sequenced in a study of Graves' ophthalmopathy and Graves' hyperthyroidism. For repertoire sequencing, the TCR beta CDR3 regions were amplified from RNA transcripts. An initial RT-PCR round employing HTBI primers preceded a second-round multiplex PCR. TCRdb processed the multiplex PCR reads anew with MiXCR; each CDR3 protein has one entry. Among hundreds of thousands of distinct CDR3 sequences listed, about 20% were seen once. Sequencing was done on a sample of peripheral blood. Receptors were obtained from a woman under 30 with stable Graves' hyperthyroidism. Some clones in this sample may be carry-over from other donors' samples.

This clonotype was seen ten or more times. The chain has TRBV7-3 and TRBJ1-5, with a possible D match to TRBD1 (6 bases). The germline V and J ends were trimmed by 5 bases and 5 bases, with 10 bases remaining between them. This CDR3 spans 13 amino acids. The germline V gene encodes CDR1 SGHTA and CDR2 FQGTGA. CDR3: CASSRDKDQPQHF. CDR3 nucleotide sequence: TGTGCCAGCAGCAGGGACAAGGATCAGCCCCAGCATTTT.

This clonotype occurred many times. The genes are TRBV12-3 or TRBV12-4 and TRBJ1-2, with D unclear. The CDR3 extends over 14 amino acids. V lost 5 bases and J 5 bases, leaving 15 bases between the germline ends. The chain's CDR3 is CASSPWKIGYGYTF. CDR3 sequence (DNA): TGTGCCAGCAGTCCCTGGAAGATAGGGTATGGCTACACCTTC.

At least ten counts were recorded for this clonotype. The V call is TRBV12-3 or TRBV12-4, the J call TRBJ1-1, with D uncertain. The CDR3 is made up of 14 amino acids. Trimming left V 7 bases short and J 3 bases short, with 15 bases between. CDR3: CASTGRARDTEAFF. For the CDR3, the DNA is TGTGCCAGCACCGGACGGGCACGGGACACTGAAGCTTTCTTT.

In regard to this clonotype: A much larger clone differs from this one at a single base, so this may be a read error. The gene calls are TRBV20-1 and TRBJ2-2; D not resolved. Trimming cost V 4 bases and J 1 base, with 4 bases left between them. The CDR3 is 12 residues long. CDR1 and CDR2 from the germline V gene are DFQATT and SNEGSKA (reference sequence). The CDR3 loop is CSATRNTGELFF. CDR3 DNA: TGCAGTGCTACCCGGAACACCGGGGAGCTGTTTTTT.

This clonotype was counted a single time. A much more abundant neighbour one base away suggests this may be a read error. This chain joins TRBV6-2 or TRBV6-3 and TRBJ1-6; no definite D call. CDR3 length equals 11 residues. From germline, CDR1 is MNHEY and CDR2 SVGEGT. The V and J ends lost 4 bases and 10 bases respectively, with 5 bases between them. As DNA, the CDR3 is TGTGCCAGCAGTTGGGTCTCACCCCTCCACTTT. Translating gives CASSWVSPLHF.

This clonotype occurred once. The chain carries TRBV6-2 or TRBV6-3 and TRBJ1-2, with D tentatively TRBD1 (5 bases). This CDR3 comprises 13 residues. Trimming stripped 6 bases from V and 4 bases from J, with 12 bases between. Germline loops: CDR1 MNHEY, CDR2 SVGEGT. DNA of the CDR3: TGTGCCAGCAGCATCTCGACAGCCTATGGCTACACCTTC. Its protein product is CASSISTAYGYTF.

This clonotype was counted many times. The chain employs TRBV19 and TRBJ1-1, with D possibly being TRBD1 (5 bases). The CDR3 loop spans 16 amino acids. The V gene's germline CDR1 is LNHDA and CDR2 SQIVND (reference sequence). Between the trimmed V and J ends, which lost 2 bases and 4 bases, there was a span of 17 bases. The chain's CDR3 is CASSISSQARSTEAFF. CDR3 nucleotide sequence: TGTGCCAGTAGTATATCGTCACAGGCCAGATCCACTGAAGCTTTCTTT.

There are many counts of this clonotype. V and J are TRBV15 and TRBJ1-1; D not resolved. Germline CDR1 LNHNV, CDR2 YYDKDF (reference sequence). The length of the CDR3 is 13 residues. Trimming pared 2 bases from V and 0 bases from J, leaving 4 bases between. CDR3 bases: TGTGCCACCAGCAGACTGGTGAACACTGAAGCTTTCTTT. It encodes CATSRLVNTEAFF. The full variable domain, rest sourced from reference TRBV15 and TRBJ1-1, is DAMVIQNPRYQVTQFGKPVTLSCSQTLNHNVMYWYQQKSSQAPKLLFHYYDKDFNNEADTPDNFQSRRPNTSFCFLDIRSPGLGDTAMYLCATSRLVNTEAFFGQGTRLTVV.

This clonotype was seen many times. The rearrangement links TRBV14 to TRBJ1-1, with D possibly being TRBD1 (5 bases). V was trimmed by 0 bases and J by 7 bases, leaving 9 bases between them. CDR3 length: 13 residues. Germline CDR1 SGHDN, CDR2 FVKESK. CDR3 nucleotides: TGTGCCAGCAGCCAAGAATACAGGCTTGAAGCTTTCTTT. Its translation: CASSQEYRLEAFF.

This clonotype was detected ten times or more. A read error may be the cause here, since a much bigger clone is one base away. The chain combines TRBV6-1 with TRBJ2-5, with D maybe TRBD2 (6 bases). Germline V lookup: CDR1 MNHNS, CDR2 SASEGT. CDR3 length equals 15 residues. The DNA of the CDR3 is TGTGCCAGCAGTGATGGGGGGACCCAAGGAGAGACCAAGTACTTC. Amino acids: CASSDGGTQGETKYF.

DNA for the CDR3: TGCGCCAGCAGCTTGGCAGCGGTTTCCTACGAGCAGTACTTC. This encodes CASSLAAVSYEQYF. The rearrangement uses TRBV5-1 and TRBJ2-7; D possibly corresponds to TRBD2 (5 bases). Germline V CDR1 and CDR2: SGHRS, YFSETQ. V dropped 0 bases and J dropped 1 base, with 8 bases sitting between them. This CDR3 has 14 residues.

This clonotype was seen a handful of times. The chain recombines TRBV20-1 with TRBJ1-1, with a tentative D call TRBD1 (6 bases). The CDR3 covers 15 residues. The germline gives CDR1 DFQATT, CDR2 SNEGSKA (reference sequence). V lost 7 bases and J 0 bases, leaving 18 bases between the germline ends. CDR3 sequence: CSEGGGGLMNTEAFF. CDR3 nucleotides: TGCAGTGAAGGGGGTGGGGGTTTGATGAACACTGAAGCTTTCTTT.

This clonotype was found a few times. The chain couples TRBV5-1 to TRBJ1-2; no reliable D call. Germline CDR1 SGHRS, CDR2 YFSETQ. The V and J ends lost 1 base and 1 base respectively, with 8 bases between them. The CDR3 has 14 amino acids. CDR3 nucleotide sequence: TGCGCCAGCAGCTTGAATAGTGATAACTATGGCTACACCTTC. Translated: CASSLNSDNYGYTF. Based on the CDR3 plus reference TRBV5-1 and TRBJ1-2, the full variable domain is KAGVTQTPRYLIKTRGQQVTLSCSPISGHRSVSWYQQTPGQGLQFLFEYFSETQRNKGNFPGRFSGRQFSNSRSEMNVSTLELGDSALYLCASSLNSDNYGYTFGSGTRLTVV.

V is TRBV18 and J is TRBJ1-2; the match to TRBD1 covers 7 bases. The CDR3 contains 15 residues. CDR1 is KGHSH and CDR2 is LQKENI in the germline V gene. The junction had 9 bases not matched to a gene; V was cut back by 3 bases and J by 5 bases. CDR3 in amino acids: CASSPPGTAGYGYTF. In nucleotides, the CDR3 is TGTGCCAGCTCACCGCCTGGGACAGCCGGATATGGCTACACCTTC.

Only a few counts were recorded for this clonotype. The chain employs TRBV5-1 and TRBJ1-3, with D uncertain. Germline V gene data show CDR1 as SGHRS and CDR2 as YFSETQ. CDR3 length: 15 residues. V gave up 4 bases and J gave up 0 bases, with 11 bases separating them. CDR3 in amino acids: CASSPTANSGNTIYF. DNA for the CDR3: TGCGCCAGCAGCCCGACCGCGAACTCTGGAAACACCATATATTTT.

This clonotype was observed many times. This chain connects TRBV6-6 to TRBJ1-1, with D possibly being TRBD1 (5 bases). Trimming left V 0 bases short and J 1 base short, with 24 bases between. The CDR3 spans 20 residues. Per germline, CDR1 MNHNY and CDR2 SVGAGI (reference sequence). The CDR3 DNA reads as TGTGCCAGCAGTTACTCGGCTTTTGTTGTGGGGGAAAGTCGGAACACTGAAGCTTTCTTT. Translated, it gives CASSYSAFVVGESRNTEAFF.